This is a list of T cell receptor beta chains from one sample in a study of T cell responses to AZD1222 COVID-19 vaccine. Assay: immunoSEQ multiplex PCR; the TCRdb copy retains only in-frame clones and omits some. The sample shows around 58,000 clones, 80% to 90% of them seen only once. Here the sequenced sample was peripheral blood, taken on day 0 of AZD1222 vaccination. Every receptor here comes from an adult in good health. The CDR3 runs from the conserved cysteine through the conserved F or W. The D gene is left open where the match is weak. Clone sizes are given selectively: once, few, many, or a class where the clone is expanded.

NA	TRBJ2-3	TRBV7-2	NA	TGTGCCAGCAGCTTAGTTGAGGGGATCACTAGCACAGATACGCAGTATTTT	CASSLVEGITSTDTQYF
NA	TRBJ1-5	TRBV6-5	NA	TGTGCCAGCAGTCCAAACATAAATCAGCCCCAGCATTTT	CASSPNINQPQHF
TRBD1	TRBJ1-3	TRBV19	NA	TGTGCCAGTAGGAGGACAGGGGAAAACACCATATATTTT	CASRRTGENTIYF
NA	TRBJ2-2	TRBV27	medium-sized	TGTGCCAGCTCTGGGGGATGGAACACCGGGGAGCTGTTTTTT	CASSGGWNTGELFF
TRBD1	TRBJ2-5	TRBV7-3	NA	TGTGCCAGCAGCCCGACAGGGCGGGAGACCCAGTACTTC	CASSPTGRETQYF
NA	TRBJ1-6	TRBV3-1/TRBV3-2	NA	TGTGCCAGCAGCCAAGATGTGTATAATTCACCCCTCCACTTT	CASSQDVYNSPLHF
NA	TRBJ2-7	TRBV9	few	TGTGCCAGCAGCGTAACCGAGACCTACGAGCAGTACTTC	CASSVTETYEQYF
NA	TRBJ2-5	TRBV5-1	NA	TGCGCCAGCAGCCCGTGGGGGAACCAAGAGACCCAGTACTTC	CASSPWGNQETQYF
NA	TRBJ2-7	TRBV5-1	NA	TGCGCCAGCAGTCGGACGGCCGCCCCAAGCTCCTACGAGCAGTACTTC	CASSRTAAPSSYEQYF
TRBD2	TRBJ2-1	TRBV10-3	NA	TGTGCCATCAGTGACCCGAGCGGGGGGGGTTCCTACAATGAGCAGTTCTTC	CAISDPSGGGSYNEQFF
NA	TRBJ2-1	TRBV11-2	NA	TGTGCCAGCAGCTTAGGTGCGGAACCATCCTACAATGAGCAGTTCTTC	CASSLGAEPSYNEQFF
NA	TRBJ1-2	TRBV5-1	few	TGCGCCAGCAGCTATTTAATAGATGTCTCCTATGGCTACACCTTC	CASSYLIDVSYGYTF
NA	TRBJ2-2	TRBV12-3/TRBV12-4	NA	TGTGCCAGCAGTGAGACTAGGTCCGGGGAGCTGTTTTTT	CASSETRSGELFF
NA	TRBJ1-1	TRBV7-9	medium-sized	TGTGCCAGCAGCCCCACCGGGGGCTTGAACACTGAAGCTTTCTTT	CASSPTGGLNTEAFF
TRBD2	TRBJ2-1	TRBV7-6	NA	TGTGCCAGCAGCTTAGAGCCCGCTAGCGGGAGCTATGGTGAGCAGTTCTTC	CASSLEPASGSYGEQFF
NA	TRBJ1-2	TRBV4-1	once	TGCGCCAGCAGCCAAGGGGGCGGTAATAACTATGGCTACACCTTC	CASSQGGGNNYGYTF
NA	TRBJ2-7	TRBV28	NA	TGTGCCAGCAGTTCTTGGACACCCCCCTACGAGCAGTACTTC	CASSSWTPPYEQYF
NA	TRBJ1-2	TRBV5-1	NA	TGCGCCAGCATGAGATTATCCGGGACCTCCGGTGGCTACACCTTC	CASMRLSGTSGGYTF
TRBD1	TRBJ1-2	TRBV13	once	TGTGCCAGCAGCTTAGGCCAGGGACAGATCTATGGCTACACCTTC	CASSLGQGQIYGYTF
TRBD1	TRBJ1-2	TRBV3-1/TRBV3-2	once	TGTGCCAGCAGACCGGTAGGGACAGGGAACTATGGCTACACCTTC	CASRPVGTGNYGYTF
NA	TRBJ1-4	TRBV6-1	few	TGTGCCAGCAGTGAAAAGGGGCGCACTGAAAAACTGTTTTTT	CASSEKGRTEKLFF
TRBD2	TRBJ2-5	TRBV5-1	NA	TGCGCCAGCAGCTTGGGCGGGAGGGCCGAAGAGACCCAGTACTTC	CASSLGGRAEETQYF
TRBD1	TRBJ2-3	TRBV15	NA	TGTGCCGCCAGCCGATACAGGGGTCGGCTAACAGATACGCAGTATTTT	CAASRYRGRLTDTQYF
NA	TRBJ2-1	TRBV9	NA	TGTGCCAGCAGCGTGGTGGATTCCTACAATGAGCAGTTCTTC	CASSVVDSYNEQFF
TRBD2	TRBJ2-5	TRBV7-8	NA	TGTGCCAGCAGCAATAGCGGGGGGGCCGTCGAGACCCAGTACTTC	CASSNSGGAVETQYF
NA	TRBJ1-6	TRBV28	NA	TGTGCCAGCAGAAGCCCTAGTAGTTCACCCCTCCACTTT	CASRSPSSSPLHF
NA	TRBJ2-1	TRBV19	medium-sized	TGTGCCAGTAGTATTAGCGCGGGTTCCTACAATGAGCAGTTCTTC	CASSISAGSYNEQFF
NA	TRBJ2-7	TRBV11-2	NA	TGTGCCAGCAGCTTAGCAGTGGGGACTGGGCACGAGCAGTACTTC	CASSLAVGTGHEQYF
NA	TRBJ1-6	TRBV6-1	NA	TGTGCCAGCAGCCACTACCGGGCACCCCTCCACTTT	CASSHYRAPLHF
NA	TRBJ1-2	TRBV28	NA	TGTGCCAGCAGTTTCCCGGGAAAGTCTGCTTTTCCAGGGAATGGCTACACCTTC	CASSFPGKSAFPGNGYTF
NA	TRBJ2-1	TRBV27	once	TGTGCCAGCAGTTTATGGGCCGATTACAATGAGCAGTTCTTC	CASSLWADYNEQFF
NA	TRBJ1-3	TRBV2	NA	TGTGCCAGCAGTGAACTGGAAACCTCTGGAAACACCATATATTTT	CASSELETSGNTIYF
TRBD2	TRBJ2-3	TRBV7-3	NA	TGTGCCAGCAGCGGAACTAGCGGGGGGGGCACAGATACGCAGTATTTT	CASSGTSGGGTDTQYF
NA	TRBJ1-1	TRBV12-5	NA	TGTGCTAGTGCCTCCAATCCCCCGGATGCTTTCTTT	CASASNPPDAFF
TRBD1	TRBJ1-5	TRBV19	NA	TGTGCCAGTAGTATGGGACAGGGAAGGATGAATTATCAGCCCCAGCATTTT	CASSMGQGRMNYQPQHF
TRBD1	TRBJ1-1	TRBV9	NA	TGTGCCAGCAGCCCCCGGACAGGCCGCCCAAACACTGAAGCTTTCTTT	CASSPRTGRPNTEAFF
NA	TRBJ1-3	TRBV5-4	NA	TGTGCCAGCAGCTTGGAGAGGGTGGACACCATATATTTT	CASSLERVDTIYF
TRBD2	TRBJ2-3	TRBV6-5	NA	TGTGCCAGCAGTTACTCTGGACTAGCGGCAGGAGATACGCAGTATTTT	CASSYSGLAAGDTQYF
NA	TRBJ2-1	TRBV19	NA	TGTGCCAGTAGTATATCCAGTCTGAATGAGCAGTTCTTC	CASSISSLNEQFF
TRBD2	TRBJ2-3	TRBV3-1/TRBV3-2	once	TGTGCCAGCAGCCATGGAGCGGGAGGGGCAGATACGCAGTATTTT	CASSHGAGGADTQYF
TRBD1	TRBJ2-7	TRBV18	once	TGTGCCAGCTCACCCTCGGCAGGGGGCGTCCACGAGCAGTACTTC	CASSPSAGGVHEQYF
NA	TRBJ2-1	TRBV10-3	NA	TGTGCCATCAACCAGGGGTATGAGCAGTTCTTC	CAINQGYEQFF
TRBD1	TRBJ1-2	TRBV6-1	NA	TGTGCCAGCAGTGAAGCGGGCGGCAGGGGGAACTATGGCTACACCTTC	CASSEAGGRGNYGYTF
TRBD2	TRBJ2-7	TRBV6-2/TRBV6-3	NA	TGTGCCAGCAGTCCCTTCAAGAGCGGGGGGCTCCACGAGCAGTACTTC	CASSPFKSGGLHEQYF
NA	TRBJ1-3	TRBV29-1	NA	TGCAGCGTTGAAGAAGGGTTTCTTGGAAACACCATATATTTT	CSVEEGFLGNTIYF
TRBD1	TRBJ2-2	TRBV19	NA	TGTGCCAGTAGTAGGGGACAGGGAAGGACCGGGGAGCTGTTTTTT	CASSRGQGRTGELFF